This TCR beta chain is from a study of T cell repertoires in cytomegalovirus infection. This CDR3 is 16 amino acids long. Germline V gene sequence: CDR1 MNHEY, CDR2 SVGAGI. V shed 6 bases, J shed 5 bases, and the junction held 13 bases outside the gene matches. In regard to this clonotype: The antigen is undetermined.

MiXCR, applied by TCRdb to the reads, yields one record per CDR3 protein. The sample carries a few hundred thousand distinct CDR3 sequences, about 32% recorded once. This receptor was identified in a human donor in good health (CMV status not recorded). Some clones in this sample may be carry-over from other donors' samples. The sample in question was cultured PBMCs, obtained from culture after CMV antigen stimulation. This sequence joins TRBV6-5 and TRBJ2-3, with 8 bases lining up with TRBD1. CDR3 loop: CASSRGADRVGDTQYF. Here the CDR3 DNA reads TGTGCCAGCAGCCGCGGTGCGGACAGGGTCGGAGATACGCAGTATTTT.